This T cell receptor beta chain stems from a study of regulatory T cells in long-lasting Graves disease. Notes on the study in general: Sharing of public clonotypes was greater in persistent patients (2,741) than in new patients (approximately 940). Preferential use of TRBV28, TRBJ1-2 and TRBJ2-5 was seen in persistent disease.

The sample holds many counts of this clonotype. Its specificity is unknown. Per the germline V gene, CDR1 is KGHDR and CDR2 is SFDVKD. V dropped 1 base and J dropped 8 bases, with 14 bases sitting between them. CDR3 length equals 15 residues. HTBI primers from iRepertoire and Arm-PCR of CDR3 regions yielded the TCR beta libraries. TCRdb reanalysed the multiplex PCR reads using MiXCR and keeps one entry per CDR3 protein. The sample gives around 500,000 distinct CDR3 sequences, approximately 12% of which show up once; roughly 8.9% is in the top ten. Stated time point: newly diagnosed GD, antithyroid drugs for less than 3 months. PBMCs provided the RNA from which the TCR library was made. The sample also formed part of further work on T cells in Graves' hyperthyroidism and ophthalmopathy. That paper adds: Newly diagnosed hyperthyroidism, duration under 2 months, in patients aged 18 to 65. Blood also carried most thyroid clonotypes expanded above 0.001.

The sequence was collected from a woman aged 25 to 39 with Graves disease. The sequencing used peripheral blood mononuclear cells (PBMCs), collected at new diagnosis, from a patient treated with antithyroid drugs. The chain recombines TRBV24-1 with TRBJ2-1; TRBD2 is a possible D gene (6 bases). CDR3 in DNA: TGTGCCACCAGTGATTTTACCGCGGGGCGGGATGAGCAGTTCTTC. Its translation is CATSDFTAGRDEQFF.